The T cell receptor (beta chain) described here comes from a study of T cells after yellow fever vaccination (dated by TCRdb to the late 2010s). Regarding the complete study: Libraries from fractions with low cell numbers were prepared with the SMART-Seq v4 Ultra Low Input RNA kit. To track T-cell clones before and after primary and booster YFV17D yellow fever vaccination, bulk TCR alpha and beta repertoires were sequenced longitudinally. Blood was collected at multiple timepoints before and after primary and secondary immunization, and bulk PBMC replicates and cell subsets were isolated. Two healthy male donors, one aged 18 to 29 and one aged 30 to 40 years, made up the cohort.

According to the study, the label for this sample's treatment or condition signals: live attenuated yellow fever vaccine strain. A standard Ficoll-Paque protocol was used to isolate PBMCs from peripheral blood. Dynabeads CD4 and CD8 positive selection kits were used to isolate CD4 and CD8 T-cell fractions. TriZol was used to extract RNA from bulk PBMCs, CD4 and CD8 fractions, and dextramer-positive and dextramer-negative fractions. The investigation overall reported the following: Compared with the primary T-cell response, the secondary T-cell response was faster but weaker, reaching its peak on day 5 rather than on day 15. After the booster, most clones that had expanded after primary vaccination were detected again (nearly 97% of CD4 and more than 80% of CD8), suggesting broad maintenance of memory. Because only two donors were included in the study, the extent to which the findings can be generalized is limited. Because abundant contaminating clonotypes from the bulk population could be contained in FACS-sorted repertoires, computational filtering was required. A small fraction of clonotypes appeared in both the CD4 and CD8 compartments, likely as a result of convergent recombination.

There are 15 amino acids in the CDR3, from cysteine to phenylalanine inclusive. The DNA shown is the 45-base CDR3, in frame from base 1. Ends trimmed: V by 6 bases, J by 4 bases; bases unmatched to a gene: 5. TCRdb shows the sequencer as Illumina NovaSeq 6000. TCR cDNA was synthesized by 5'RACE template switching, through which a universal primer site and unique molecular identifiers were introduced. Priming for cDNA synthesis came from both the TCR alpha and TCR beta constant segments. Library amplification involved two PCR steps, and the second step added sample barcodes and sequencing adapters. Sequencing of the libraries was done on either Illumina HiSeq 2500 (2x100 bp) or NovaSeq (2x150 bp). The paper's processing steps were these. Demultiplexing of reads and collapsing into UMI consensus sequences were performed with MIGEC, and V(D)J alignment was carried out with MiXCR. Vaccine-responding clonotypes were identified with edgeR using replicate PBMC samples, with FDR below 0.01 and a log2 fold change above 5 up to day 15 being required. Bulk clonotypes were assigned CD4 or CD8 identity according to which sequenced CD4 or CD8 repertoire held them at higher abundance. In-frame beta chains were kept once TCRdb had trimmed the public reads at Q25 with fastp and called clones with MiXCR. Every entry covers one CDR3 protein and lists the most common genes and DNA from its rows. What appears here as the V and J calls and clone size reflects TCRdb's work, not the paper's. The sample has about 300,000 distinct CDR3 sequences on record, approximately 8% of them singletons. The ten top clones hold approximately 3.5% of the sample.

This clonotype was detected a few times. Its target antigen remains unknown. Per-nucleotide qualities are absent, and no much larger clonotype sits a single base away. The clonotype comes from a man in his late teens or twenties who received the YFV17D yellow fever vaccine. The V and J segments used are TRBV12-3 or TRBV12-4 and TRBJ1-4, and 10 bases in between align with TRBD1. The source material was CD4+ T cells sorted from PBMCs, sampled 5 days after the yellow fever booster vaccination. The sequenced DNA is TGTGCCAGCAGCCCCGGACAGGGGGGTAATGAAAAACTGTTTTTT. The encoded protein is CASSPGQGGNEKLFF.